The TCR beta chain under discussion was sequenced for a study of CD8+ T cells in alopecia areata. Study overall: Oral tofacitinib, 5 to 10 mg twice daily, was given in an open-label trial.

After removal of 4 bases from V and 0 bases from J, the junction contained 6 bases not matched to a gene. CDR3 size: 16 residues. CDR1 is MGHRA, CDR2 YSYEKL, per germline. Study-wide findings and caveats: More clonal than normal scalp was lesional scalp, particularly alopecia totalis/universalis.

Extracted from the samples, RNA was reverse transcribed into cDNA to serve as the sequencing template. Assay: immunoSEQ multiplex PCR; the TCRdb copy retains only in-frame clones and omits some. The sample holds 150,000 to 200,000 clones; about 70% are singletons and the top ten take over 9.5%. In regard to this clone: Its antigen is currently unknown.

This chain connects TRBV4-1 to TRBJ2-1, with 7 bases lining up with TRBD1. The material sequenced was CD8+ T cells sorted from blood, taken at week 0. The receptor comes from a human donor with alopecia areata. As DNA, the CDR3 is TGCGCCAGCAGCCTAGAGGACAGGAGCTCCTACAATGAGCAGTTCTTC. This sequence encodes CASSLEDRSSYNEQFF.